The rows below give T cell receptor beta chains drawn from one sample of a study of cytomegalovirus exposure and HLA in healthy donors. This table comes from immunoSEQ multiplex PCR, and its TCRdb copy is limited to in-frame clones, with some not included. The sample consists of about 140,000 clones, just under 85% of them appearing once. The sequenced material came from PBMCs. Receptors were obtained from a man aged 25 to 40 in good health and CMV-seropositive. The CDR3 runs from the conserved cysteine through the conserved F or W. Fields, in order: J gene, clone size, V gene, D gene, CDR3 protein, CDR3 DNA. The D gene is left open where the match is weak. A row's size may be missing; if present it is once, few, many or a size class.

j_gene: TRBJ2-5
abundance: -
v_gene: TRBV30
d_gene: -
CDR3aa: CAWSVGRGSNQETQYF
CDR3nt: TGTGCCTGGAGTGTAGGAAGGGGGTCGAACCAAGAGACCCAGTACTTC

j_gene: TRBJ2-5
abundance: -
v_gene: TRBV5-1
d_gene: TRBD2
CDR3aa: CASSPTTSGETQYF
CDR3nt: TGCGCCAGCAGCCCCACGACTAGCGGGGAAACCCAGTACTTC

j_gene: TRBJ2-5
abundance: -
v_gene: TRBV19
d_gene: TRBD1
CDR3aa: CASSRGGQGDVETQYF
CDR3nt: TGTGCCAGTAGTCGGGGGGGACAGGGGGATGTGGAGACCCAGTACTTC

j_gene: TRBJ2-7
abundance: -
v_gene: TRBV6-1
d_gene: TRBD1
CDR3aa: CASSESWTGGNEQYF
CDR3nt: TGTGCCAGCAGTGAATCTTGGACAGGGGGCAACGAGCAGTACTTC

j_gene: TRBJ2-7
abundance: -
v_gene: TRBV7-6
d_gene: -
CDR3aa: CASSPRQGLAYEQYF
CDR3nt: TGTGCCAGCAGCCCCAGACAGGGACTAGCCTACGAGCAGTACTTC

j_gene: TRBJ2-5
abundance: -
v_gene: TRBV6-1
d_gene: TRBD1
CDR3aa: CASSVDPTGAETQYF
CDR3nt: TGTGCCAGCAGTGTAGATCCGACAGGGGCAGAGACCCAGTACTTC

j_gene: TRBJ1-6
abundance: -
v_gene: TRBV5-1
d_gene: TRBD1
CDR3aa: CASRTGQTRNSPLHF
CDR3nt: TGCGCCAGCAGGACAGGGCAAACTCGTAATTCACCCCTCCACTTT

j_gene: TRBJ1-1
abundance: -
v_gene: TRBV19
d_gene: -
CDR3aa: CASSTRRTDNTEAFF
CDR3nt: TGTGCCAGTAGTACTCGCCGGACAGACAACACTGAAGCTTTCTTT

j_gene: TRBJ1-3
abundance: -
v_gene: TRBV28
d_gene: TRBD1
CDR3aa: CASSTGQISGNTIYF
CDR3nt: TGTGCCAGCAGTACGGGACAGATCTCTGGAAACACCATATATTTT

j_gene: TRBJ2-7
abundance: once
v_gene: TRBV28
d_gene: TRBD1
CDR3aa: CASSSGQLRPYEQYF
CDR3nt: TGTGCCAGCAGTTCGGGACAGCTACGACCCTACGAGCAGTACTTC

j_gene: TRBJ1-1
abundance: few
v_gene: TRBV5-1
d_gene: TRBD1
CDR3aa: CASSPQGVSTEAFF
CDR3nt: TGCGCCAGCAGCCCTCAGGGGGTTAGCACTGAAGCTTTCTTT

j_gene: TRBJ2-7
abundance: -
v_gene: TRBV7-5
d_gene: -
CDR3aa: CVRSPRGTYEQYF
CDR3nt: TGTGTCAGAAGCCCTCGGGGGACCTACGAGCAGTACTTC

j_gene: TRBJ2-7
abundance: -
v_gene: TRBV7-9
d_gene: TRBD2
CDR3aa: CSSSPAGAEQYF
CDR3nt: TGTTCCAGCAGCCCAGCGGGGGCCGAGCAGTACTTC

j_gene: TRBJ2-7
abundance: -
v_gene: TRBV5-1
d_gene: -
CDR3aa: CASSLGLPYRVEQYF
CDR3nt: TGCGCCAGCAGCTTGGGACTACCTTACAGGGTCGAACAGTACTTC

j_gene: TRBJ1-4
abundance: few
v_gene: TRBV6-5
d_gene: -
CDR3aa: CASKPPGQEKLFF
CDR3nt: TGTGCCAGCAAACCCCCCGGACAGGAAAAACTGTTTTTT

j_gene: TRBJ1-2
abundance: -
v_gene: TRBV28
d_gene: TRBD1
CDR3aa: CASSFPGGATGGNYGYTF
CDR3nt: TGTGCCAGCAGTTTCCCTGGGGGGGCGACAGGGGGTAACTATGGCTACACCTTC

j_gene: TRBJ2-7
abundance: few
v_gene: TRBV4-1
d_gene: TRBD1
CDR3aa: CASSQGQGAHEQYF
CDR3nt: TGCGCCAGCAGCCAAGGACAGGGGGCCCACGAGCAGTACTTC

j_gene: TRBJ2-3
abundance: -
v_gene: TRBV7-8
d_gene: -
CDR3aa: CASSSSGGATDTQYF
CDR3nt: TGTGCCAGCAGCTCGTCCGGCGGGGCCACAGATACGCAGTATTTT

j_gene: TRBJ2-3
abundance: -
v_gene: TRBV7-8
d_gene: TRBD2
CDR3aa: CASSLPLAGGVDTQYF
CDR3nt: TGTGCCAGCAGCTTACCGCTAGCGGGAGGTGTTGATACGCAGTATTTT

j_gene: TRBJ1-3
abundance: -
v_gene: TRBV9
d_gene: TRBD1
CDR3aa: CASSPQGQGVSGNTIYF
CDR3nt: TGTGCCAGCAGCCCCCAGGGACAGGGGGTATCTGGAAACACCATATATTTT

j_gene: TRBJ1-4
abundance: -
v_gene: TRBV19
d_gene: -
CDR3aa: CASSNGHPATNEKLFF
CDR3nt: TGTGCCAGTAGTAACGGACACCCTGCAACTAATGAAAAACTGTTTTTT

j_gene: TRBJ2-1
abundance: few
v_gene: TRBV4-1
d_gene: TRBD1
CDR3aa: CASSPGTGDYNEQFF
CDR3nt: TGCGCCAGCAGCCCGGGGACAGGAGACTACAATGAGCAGTTCTTC

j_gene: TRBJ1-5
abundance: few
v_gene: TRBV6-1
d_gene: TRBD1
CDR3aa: CASRWTGSNQPQHF
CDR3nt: TGTGCCAGCAGATGGACAGGGAGCAATCAGCCCCAGCATTTT

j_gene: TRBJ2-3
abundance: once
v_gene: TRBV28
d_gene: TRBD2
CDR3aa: CASWGGIGTDTQYF
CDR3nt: TGTGCCAGTTGGGGGGGGATAGGCACAGATACGCAGTATTTT

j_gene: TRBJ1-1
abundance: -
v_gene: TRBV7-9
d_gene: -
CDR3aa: CSSSLGAPGRYMAEAFF
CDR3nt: TGTTCCAGCAGCTTAGGCGCCCCGGGGAGGTATATGGCTGAAGCTTTCTTT

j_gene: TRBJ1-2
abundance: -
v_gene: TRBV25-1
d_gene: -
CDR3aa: CASSEAGRHYGYTF
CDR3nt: TGTGCCAGCAGTGAAGCGGGACGGCACTATGGCTACACCTTC

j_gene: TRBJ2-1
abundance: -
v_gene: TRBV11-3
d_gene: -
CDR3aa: CASSLQGLGNNEQFF
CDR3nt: TGTGCCAGCAGCTTACAGGGCCTCGGCAACAATGAGCAGTTCTTC

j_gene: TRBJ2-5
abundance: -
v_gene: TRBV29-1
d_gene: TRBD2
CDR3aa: CSVEYGTSGSMTQYF
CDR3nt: TGCAGCGTTGAGTACGGGACTAGCGGGAGCATGACCCAGTACTTC

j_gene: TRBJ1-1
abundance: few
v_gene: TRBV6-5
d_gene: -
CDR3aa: CASRGLLDTEAFF
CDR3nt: TGTGCCAGCAGGGGCCTCCTTGACACTGAAGCTTTCTTT

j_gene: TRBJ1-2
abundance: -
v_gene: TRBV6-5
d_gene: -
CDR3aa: CASSSPRRVYGYTF
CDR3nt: TGTGCCAGCAGTTCCCCCCGACGGGTCTATGGCTACACCTTC

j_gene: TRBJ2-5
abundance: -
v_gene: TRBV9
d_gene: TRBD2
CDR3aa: CASSPGGGSAETQYF
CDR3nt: TGTGCCAGCAGCCCCGGTGGCGGGAGTGCAGAGACCCAGTACTTC

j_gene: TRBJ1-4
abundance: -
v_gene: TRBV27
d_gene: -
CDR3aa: CASSLRQVLGEKLFF
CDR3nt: TGTGCCAGCAGTCTTCGACAGGTTTTAGGAGAAAAACTGTTTTTT

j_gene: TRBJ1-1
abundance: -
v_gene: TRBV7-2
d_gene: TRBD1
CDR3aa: CASSSTGPNTEAFF
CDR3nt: TGTGCCAGCAGCTCGACAGGGCCGAACACTGAAGCTTTCTTT

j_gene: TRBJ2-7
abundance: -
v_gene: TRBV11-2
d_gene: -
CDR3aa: CASSSGRAYEQYF
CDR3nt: TGTGCCAGCAGCTCGGGCAGGGCCTACGAGCAGTACTTC

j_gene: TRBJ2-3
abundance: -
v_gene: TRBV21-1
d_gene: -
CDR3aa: CASTLASGRPDTQYF
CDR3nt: TGTGCCAGCACCCTTGCTAGCGGGAGGCCTGATACGCAGTATTTT

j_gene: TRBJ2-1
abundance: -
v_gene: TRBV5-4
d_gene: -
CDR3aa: CASSLSGVGSNEQFF
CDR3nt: TGTGCCAGCAGCTTGAGTGGGGTTGGGAGCAATGAGCAGTTCTTC

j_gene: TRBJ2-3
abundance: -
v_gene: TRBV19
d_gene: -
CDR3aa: CASSIKSPTDTQYF
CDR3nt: TGTGCCAGTAGTATTAAAAGCCCCACAGATACGCAGTATTTT

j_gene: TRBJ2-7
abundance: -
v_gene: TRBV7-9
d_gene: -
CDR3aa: CSSSAGVSYEQYF
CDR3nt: TGTTCCAGCAGCGCCGGGGTATCCTACGAGCAGTACTTC

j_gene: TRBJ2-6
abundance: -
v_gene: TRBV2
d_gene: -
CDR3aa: CASSESQVPGANVLTF
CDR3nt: TGTGCCAGCAGCGAATCACAGGTTCCTGGGGCCAACGTCCTGACTTTC

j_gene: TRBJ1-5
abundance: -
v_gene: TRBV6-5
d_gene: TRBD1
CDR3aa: CASGAGQGDQPQHF
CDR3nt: TGTGCCAGCGGAGCAGGACAGGGTGATCAGCCCCAGCATTTT

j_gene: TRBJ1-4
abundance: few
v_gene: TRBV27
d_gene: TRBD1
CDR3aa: CASRQGANEKLFF
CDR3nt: TGTGCCAGCAGACAGGGGGCTAATGAAAAACTGTTTTTT

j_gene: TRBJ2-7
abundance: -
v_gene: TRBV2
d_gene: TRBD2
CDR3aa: CASSEGRVSYEQYF
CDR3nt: TGTGCCAGCAGTGAGGGGAGGGTGTCATACGAGCAGTACTTC